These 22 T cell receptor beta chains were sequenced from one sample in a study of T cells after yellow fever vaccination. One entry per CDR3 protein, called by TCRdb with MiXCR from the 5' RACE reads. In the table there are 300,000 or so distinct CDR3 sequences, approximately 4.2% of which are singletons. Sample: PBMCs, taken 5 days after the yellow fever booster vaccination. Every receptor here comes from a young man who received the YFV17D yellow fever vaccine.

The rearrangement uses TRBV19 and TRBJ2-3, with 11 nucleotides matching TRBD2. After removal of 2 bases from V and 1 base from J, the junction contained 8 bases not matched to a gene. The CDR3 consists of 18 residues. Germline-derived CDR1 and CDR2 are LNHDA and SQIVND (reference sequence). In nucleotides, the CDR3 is TGTGCCAGTAGTATACTAGCGGGGGGCTCCCTGGGCACAGATACGCAGTATTTT. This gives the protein CASSILAGGSLGTDTQYF.

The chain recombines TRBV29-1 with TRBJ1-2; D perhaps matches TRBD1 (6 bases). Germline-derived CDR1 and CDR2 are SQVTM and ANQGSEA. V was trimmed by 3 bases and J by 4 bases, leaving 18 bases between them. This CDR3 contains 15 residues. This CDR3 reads CSVDSGAGRGYGYTF. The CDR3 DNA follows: TGCAGCGTTGATTCAGGGGCGGGACGAGGCTATGGCTACACCTTC.

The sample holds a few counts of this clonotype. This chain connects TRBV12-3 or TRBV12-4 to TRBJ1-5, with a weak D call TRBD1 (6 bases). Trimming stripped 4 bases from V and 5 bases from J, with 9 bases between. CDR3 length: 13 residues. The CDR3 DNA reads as TGTGCCAGCAGTTGGGGGCAGGATCAGCCCCAGCATTTT. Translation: CASSWGQDQPQHF.

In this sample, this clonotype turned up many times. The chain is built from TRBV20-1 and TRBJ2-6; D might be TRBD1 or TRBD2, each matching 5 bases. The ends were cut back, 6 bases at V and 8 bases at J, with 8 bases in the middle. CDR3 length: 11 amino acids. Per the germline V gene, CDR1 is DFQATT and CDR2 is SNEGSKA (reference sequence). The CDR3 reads CSAPGPNVLTF. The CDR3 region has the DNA TGCAGTGCCCCGGGACCCAACGTCCTGACTTTC.

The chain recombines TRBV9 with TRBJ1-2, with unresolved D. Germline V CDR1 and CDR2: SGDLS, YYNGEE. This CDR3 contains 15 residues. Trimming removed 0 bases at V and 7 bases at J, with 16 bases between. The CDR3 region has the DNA TGTGCCAGCAGCGTAGGAGATGGACGTACCGGTGGCTACACCTTC. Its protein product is CASSVGDGRTGGYTF.

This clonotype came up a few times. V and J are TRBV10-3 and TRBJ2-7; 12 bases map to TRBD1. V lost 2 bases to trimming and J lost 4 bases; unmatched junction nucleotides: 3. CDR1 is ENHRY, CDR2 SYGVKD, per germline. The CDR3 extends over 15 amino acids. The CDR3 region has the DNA TGTGCCATCAGTGAGAGGGACAGGGGGCTATACGAGCAGTACGTC. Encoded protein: CAISERDRGLYEQYV.

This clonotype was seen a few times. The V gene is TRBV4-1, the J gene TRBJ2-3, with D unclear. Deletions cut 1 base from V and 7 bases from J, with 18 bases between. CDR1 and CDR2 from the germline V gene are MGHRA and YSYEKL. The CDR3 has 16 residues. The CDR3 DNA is TGCGCCAGCAGCCAAGTGCTTTCTAACTCACTCCATACGCAGTATTTT. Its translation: CASSQVLSNSLHTQYF.

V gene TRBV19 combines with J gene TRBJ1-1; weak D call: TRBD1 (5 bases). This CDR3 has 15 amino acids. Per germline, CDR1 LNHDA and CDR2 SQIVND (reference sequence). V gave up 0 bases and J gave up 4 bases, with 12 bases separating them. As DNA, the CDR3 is TGTGCCAGTAGTATAGATGGGGCGTTCGTCACTGAAGCTTTCTTT. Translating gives CASSIDGAFVTEAFF.

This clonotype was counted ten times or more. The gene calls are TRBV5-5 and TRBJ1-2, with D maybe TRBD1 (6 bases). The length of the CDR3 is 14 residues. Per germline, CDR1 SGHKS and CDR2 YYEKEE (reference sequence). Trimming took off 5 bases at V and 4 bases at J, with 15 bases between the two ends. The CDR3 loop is CASRPPDRIYGYTF. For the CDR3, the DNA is TGTGCCAGCAGACCACCGGACAGAATCTATGGCTACACCTTC.

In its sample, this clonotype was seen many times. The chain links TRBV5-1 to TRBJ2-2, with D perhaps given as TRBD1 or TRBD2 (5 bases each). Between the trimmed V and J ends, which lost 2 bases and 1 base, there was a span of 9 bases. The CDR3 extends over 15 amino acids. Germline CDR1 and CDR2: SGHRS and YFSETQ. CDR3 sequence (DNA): TGCGCCAGCAGCTTCGGGACCAAGAACACCGGGGAGCTGTTTTTT. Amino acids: CASSFGTKNTGELFF. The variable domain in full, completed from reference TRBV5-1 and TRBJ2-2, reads KAGVTQTPRYLIKTRGQQVTLSCSPISGHRSVSWYQQTPGQGLQFLFEYFSETQRNKGNFPGRFSGRQFSNSRSEMNVSTLELGDSALYLCASSFGTKNTGELFFGEGSRLTVL.

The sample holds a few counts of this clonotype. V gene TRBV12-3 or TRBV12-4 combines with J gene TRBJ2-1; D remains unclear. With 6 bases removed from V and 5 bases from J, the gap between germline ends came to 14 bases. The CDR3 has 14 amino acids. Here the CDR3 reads CASSPDLLDNEQFF. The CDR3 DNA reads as TGTGCCAGCAGCCCGGACCTGTTGGACAATGAGCAGTTCTTC.

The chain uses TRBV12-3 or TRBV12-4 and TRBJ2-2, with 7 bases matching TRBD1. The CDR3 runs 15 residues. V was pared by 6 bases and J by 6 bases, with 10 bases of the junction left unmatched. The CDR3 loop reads CASSRGGSQAGELFF. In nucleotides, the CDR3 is TGTGCCAGCAGCCGAGGGGGCTCACAGGCCGGGGAGCTGTTTTTT.

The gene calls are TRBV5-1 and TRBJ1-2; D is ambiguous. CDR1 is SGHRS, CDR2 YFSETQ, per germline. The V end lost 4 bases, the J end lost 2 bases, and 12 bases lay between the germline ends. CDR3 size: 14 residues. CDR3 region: CASSDWTANYGYTF. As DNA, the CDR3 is TGCGCCAGCAGCGACTGGACGGCAAACTATGGCTACACCTTC.

CDR3 amino acids: CSVETGQDSYEQYF. The DNA for the CDR3 is TGCAGCGTTGAGACGGGGCAGGACTCCTACGAGCAGTACTTC. V usage is TRBV29-1 and J usage is TRBJ2-7; D is possibly TRBD1 or TRBD2 (5 bases each). This CDR3 comprises 14 residues. V dropped 3 bases and J dropped 0 bases, with 12 bases sitting between them. The germline V gene has CDR1 SQVTM and CDR2 ANQGSEA.

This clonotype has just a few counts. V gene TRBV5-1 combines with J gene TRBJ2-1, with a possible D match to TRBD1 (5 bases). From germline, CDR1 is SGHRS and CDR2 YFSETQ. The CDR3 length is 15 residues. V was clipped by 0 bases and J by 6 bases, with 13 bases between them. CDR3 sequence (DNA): TGCGCCAGCAGCTTGGCCCAGGGAAGGGTCAATGAGCAGTTCTTC. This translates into CASSLAQGRVNEQFF. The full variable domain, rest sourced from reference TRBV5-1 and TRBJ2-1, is KAGVTQTPRYLIKTRGQQVTLSCSPISGHRSVSWYQQTPGQGLQFLFEYFSETQRNKGNFPGRFSGRQFSNSRSEMNVSTLELGDSALYLCASSLAQGRVNEQFFGPGTRLTVL.

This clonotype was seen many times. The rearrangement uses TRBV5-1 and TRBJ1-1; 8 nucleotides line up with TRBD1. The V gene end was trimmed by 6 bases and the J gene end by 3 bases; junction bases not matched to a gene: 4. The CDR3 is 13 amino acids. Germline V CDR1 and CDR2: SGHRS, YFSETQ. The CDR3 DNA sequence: TGCGCCAGCACCGGACAGGGCGACACTGAAGCTTTCTTT. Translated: CASTGQGDTEAFF. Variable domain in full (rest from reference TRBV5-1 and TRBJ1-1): KAGVTQTPRYLIKTRGQQVTLSCSPISGHRSVSWYQQTPGQGLQFLFEYFSETQRNKGNFPGRFSGRQFSNSRSEMNVSTLELGDSALYLCASTGQGDTEAFFGQGTRLTVV.

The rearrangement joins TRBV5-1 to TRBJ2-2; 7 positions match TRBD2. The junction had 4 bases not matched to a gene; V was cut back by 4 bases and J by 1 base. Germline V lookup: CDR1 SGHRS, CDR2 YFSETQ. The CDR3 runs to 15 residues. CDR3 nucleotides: TGCGCCAGCAGCCAGATAGCGGGGAACACCGGGGAGCTGTTTTTT. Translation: CASSQIAGNTGELFF.

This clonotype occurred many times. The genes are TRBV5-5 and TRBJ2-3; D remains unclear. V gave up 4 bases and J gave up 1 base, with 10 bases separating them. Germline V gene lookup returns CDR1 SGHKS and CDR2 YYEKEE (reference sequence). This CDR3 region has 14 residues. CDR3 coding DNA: TGTGCCAGCAGCCTCCTAGTACGCACAGATACGCAGTATTTT. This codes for CASSLLVRTDTQYF.

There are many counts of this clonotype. CDR3 DNA sequence: TGTGCCAGCAGCGTAGGGGCTCGCCTCACAGATACGCAGTATTTT. Translation: CASSVGARLTDTQYF. The chain combines TRBV9 with TRBJ2-3; the D is unclear. Trimming cost V 0 bases and J 2 bases, with 10 bases left between them. This CDR3 spans 15 amino acids. Germline V lookup: CDR1 SGDLS, CDR2 YYNGEE.

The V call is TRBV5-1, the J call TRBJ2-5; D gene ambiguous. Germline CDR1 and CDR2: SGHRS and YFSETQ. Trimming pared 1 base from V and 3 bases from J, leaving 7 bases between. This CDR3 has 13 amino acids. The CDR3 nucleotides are TGCGCCAGCAGCTTGAGACCCGAAGAGACCCAGTACTTC. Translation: CASSLRPEETQYF.

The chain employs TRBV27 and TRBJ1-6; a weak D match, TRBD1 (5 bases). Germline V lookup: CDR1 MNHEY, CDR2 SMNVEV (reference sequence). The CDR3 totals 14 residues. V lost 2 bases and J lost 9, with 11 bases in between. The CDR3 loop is CASSLQGSGSPLHF. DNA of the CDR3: TGTGCCAGCAGTTTACAGGGTTCGGGTTCACCCCTCCACTTT.

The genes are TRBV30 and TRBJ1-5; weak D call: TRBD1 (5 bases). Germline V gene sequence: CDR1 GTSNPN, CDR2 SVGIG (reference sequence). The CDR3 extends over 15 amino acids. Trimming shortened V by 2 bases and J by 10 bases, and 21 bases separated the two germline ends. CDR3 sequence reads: CAWSPGDFQSEPQHF. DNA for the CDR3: TGTGCCTGGAGTCCGGGGGACTTCCAATCGGAACCCCAGCATTTT.